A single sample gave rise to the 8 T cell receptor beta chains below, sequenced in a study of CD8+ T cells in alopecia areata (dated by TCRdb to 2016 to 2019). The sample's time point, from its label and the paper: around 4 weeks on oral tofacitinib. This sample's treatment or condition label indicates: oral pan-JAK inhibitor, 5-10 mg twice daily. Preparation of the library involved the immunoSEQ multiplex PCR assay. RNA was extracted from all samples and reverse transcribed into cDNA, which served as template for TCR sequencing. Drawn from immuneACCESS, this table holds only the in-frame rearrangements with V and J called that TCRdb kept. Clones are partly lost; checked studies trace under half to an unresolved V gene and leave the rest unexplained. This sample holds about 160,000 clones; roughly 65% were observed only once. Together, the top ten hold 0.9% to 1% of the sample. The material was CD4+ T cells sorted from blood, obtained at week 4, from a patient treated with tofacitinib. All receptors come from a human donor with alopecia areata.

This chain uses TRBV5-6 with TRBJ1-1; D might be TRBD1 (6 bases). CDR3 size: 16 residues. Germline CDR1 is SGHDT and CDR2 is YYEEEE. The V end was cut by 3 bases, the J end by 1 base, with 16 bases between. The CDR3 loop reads CASSSNAGRGNTEAFF. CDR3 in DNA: TGTGCCAGCAGCTCGAACGCGGGCAGGGGGAACACTGAAGCTTTCTTT. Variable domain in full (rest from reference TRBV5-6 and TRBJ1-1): DAGVTQSPTHLIKTRGQQVTLRCSPKSGHDTVSWYQQALGQGPQFIFQYYEEEERQRGNFPDRFSGHQFPNYSSELNVNALLLGDSALYLCASSSNAGRGNTEAFFGQGTRLTVV.

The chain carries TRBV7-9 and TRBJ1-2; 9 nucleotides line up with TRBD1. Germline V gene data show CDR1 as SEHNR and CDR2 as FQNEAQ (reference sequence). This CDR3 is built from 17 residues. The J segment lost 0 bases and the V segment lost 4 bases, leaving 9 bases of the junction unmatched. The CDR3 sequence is CASSYRDRATANYGYTF. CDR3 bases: TGTGCCAGCAGCTATCGGGACAGGGCCACCGCTAACTATGGCTACACCTTC.

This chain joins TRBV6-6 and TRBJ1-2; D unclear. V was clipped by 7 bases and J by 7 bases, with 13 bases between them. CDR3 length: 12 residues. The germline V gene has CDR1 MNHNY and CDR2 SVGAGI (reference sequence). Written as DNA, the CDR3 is TGTGCCAGCACCGAATCAGGAACTGGCTACACCTTC. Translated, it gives CASTESGTGYTF.

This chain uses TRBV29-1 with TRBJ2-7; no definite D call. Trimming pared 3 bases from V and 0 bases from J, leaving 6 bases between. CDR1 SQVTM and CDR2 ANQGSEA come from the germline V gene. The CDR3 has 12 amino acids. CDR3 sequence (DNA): TGCAGCGTTGATTACGGCTCCTACGAGCAGTACTTC. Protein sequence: CSVDYGSYEQYF.

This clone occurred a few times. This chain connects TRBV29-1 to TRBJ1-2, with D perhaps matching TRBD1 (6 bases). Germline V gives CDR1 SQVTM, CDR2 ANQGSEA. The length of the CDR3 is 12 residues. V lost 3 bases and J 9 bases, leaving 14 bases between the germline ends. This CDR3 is CSVDWAGASYTF. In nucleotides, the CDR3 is TGCAGCGTTGACTGGGCAGGGGCGAGCTACACCTTC.

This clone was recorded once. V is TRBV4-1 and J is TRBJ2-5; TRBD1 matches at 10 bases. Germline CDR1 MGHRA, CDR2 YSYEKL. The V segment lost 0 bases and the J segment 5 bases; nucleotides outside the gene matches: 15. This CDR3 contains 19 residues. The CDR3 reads CASSQDLRDRGLLGETQYF. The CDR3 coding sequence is TGCGCCAGCAGCCAAGACCTCAGAGACAGGGGGCTTTTAGGGGAGACCCAGTACTTC.

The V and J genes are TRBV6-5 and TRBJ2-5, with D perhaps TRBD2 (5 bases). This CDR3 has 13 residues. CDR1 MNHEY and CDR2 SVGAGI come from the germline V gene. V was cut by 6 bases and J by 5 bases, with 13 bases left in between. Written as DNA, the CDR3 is TGTGCCAGCAGCCTATATACGGGGGAGACCCAGTACTTC. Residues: CASSLYTGETQYF.

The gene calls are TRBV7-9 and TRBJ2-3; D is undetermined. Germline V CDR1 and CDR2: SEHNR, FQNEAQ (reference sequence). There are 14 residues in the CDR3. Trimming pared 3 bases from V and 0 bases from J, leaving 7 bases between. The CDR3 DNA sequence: TGTGCCAGCAGCTTGGTCAGGAGCACAGATACGCAGTATTTT. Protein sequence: CASSLVRSTDTQYF.